This T cell receptor (beta chain) originates from a study of blood T cells in healthy people across ages. Study summary: The capture of about one barcoded beta molecule per two T cells was achieved by template switching.

The table lists this clonotype with many counts. Using a J-beta primer mix together with a sample-barcoded 5' primer, a second PCR was run for roughly 7 to 12 cycles. TCRdb ran MiXCR on the 5' RACE reads and lists one entry per CDR3 protein. The sample yields roughly 680,000 distinct CDR3 sequences, 52% seen once. CDR1 and CDR2 from the germline V gene are SQVTM and ANQGSEA. The V end was cut by 5 bases, the J end by 5 bases, with 4 bases between. CDR3 length equals 9 residues. This receptor was obtained from an elderly woman in good health. V is TRBV29-1 and J is TRBJ2-7; D is unresolved. Source material: blood. The CDR3 region has the DNA TGCAGCGTTAGTAACGAGCAGTACTTC. Protein: CSVSNEQYF.